This TCR beta chain was captured in a study of shared clonotypes between healthy human individuals. Each unsorted PBMC replicate got 300 ng genomic DNA, tens of thousands of genomes. The data were produced by immunoSEQ multiplex PCR, yet TCRdb's version contains in-frame clones alone and is incomplete. The repertoire includes about 490,000 clones, 76% of them detected once, and 10% to 15% sits in the top ten. Germline V CDR1 and CDR2: SGHAT, FQNNGV. V lost 3 bases, J lost 4 bases, and 15 bases lay in between. This CDR3 region has 15 residues. The gene calls are TRBV11-2 and TRBJ2-5, with D hard to call. Sequencing used PBMCs. This TCR derives from a woman aged 40 to 50 in good health. Some clones in this sample may be carry-over from other donors' samples. CDR3 protein: CASSFITRRGETQYF. In nucleotides, the CDR3 is TGTGCCAGCAGCTTTATAACACGACGAGGAGAGACCCAGTACTTC.